The T cell receptor (beta chain) under discussion was sequenced for a study of cytomegalovirus exposure and HLA in healthy donors. Overall study context: 81% of roughly 400 genotyped donors fell in the Caucasian-associated ancestry cluster. Study-wide results and limits: In a later analysis, a genetic analysis reported fewer productive-TCR N-insertions in an Asian-associated ancestry cluster than the cohort average. Earlier findings revealed that most TCR beta V segments proved productive either about 90% or about 30% of the time. Presence/absence analyses supposed approximately even sequencing depth among donors.

Worth noting for this clone: Its specificity is not known.

Germline V lookup: CDR1 MDHEN, CDR2 SYDVKM. With 0 bases removed from V and 8 bases from J, the gap between germline ends came to 10 bases. CDR3 length: 14 amino acids. Vbeta (60) and Jbeta (13) primers were used in the PCR. The table came from immunoSEQ multiplex PCR; TCRdb's copy has only in-frame clones and leaves some out. The table lists over 200,000 clones, over 75% of them singletons. This TCR was recovered from a human donor in good health. The specimen was PBMCs. The V call is TRBV28, the J call TRBJ1-4; D possibly corresponds to TRBD1 (5 bases). Here the CDR3 DNA reads TGTGCCAGCAGTTTATGGGGGCAGAGGGAAAAACTGTTTTTT. Translating it yields CASSLWGQREKLFF.